What follows describes a single TCR beta chain. Its antigen is not identified. The CDR3 contains 18 residues. The V gene lost 4 bases and the J gene lost 0 bases, with 23 bases spanning the gap. The germline gives CDR1 SGHDT, CDR2 YYEEEE. The data stem from a study of shared clonotypes between healthy human individuals. Assay used: immunoSEQ multiplex PCR; TCRdb lists only in-frame clones, some missing. The top ten clones hold 1.5% to 2% of a sample with roughly 2,000,000 clones, 80% to 95% of them seen once. CD45RO-negative, CCR7-positively selected cells formed the naive CD8 fraction, excluding terminally differentiated effector memory CD45RA+ cells. Findings of the study overall: The rarefaction results pointed to incomplete sorted-subset sequencing despite large depth. Among donors, sharing of clonotypes was expected to be affected by sequencing depth. Only blood underwent sampling, and tissue repertoires likely differ.

Source material: naive CD8+ T cells from PBMCs. The gene calls are TRBV5-6 and TRBJ2-7; D is perhaps TRBD1 (6 bases). The TCR originated in a man between 18 and 35 years old in good health. Some clones in this sample may be carry-over from other donors' samples. Written as DNA, the CDR3 is TGTGCCAGCAGCCCGGTAAGAATGGGAACAGGGAGCTCCTACGAGCAGTACTTC. This translates into CASSPVRMGTGSSYEQYF.